The 9 T cell receptor beta chains presented below share a single source sample, sequenced in a study of blood T cell repertoires in COVID-19. Assay: immunoSEQ multiplex PCR; the TCRdb copy retains only in-frame clones and omits some. The sample records 150,000 or so clones, around 84% being singletons. The specimen sequenced was peripheral blood. These receptors originate from a man at least 80 years old with acute or convalescent COVID-19.

The chain uses TRBV29-1 and TRBJ2-7; perhaps TRBD1 as D (6 bases). The V end was cut by 2 bases, the J end by 3 bases, with 8 bases between. The CDR3 totals 12 residues. Germline V gene lookup returns CDR1 SQVTM and CDR2 ANQGSEA. CDR3 coding DNA: TGCAGCGTTGAAAAGACAGGCTACGAGCAGTACTTC. Translated, it gives CSVEKTGYEQYF.

This chain joins TRBV4-1 and TRBJ2-2; TRBD1 agrees at 12 bases. Germline loops: CDR1 MGHRA, CDR2 YSYEKL. J lost 6 bases, V lost 4 bases, and 12 bases had no gene match. The CDR3 extends over 18 amino acids. DNA of the CDR3: TGCGCCAGCAGCCTAGGGGGACAGGGGGCGCGATTCTCCGGGGAGCTGTTTTTT. This gives the protein CASSLGGQGARFSGELFF.

This clone has just one count. V usage is TRBV4-1 and J usage is TRBJ2-5; perhaps TRBD2 as D (5 bases). CDR1 is MGHRA, CDR2 YSYEKL, per germline. This CDR3 region has 14 residues. The V end lost 1 base, the J end lost 1 base, and 7 bases lay between the germline ends. The CDR3, as DNA: TGCGCCAGCAGCCAAGCGAGGGCCCAAGAGACCCAGTACTTC. Translated, it gives CASSQARAQETQYF.

The rearrangement joins TRBV11-2 to TRBJ2-3; 8 bases fit TRBD2. The CDR3 consists of 15 residues. CDR1 SGHAT and CDR2 FQNNGV come from the germline V gene. V shed 2 bases and J 5 bases; nucleotides not matched to a gene: 6. The CDR3 region is CASSLTGGFVDTQYF. In DNA, the CDR3 is TGTGCCAGCAGCTTAACGGGGGGGTTTGTAGATACGCAGTATTTT.

The chain recombines TRBV19 with TRBJ1-1; D possibly corresponds to TRBD1 (5 bases). CDR3 size: 14 residues. CDR1 and CDR2 from the germline V gene are LNHDA and SQIVND (reference sequence). Trimming left V 0 bases short and J 4 bases short, with 9 bases between. This chain's CDR3 is CASSIEQVSTEAFF. CDR3 in DNA: TGTGCCAGTAGTATAGAACAGGTCTCCACTGAAGCTTTCTTT.

This clone was observed once. The chain links TRBV7-2 to TRBJ2-2; 7 bases line up with TRBD1. Losses at the gene ends were 5 bases for V and 2 bases for J; bases not matched to a gene: 11. The CDR3 runs to 17 residues. Germline V gene sequence: CDR1 SGHTA, CDR2 FQGNSA. This CDR3 reads CASSPGRGNSNTGELFF. CDR3 in DNA: TGTGCCAGCAGCCCCGGCAGGGGGAATTCTAACACCGGGGAGCTGTTTTTT.

For this clone: At one of its ends the junction is not consistent with the germline gene, which may arise from a read error. The V gene is TRBV5-6, the J gene TRBJ1-1; tentatively, D is TRBD1 (5 bases). CDR1 SGHDT and CDR2 YYEEEE come from the germline V gene. The CDR3 covers 15 residues. The CDR3 coding sequence is TGTGCCAGCAGCTTCGTCCCAGGGTTGAACGCTGAAGCTTTCTTT. This translates into CASSFVPGLNAEAFF.

This rearrangement joins TRBV7-8 to TRBJ1-6; 9 nucleotides match TRBD1. V lost 5 bases and J lost 4; bases outside the gene matches: 3. Germline V CDR1 and CDR2: SGHVS, FQNEAQ. The CDR3 consists of 15 residues. CDR3 DNA: TGTGCCAGCAGCGTTGGGACAGGGTATAATTCACCCCTCCACTTT. Translating it yields CASSVGTGYNSPLHF.

This chain uses TRBV19 with TRBJ2-5, with D unresolved. V lost 6 bases and J lost 5, with 19 bases in between. The CDR3 contains 15 residues. The germline V gene has CDR1 LNHDA and CDR2 SQIVND (reference sequence). CDR3 protein: CASSLGSTLRETQYF. The CDR3 coding sequence is TGTGCCAGTAGCCTCGGGTCAACCCTGCGGGAGACCCAGTACTTC.